A single sample is the source of the 31 T cell receptor beta chains below, sequenced in a study of PD-1 blockade in classical Hodgkin lymphoma. Sequencing used immunoSEQ multiplex PCR; TCRdb keeps in-frame clones, though not all of them. The table lists approximately 57,000 clones, around 90% of them singletons. Every patient was affected by relapse after autologous stem cell transplantation, while exposure to brentuximab vedotin was not uniform. The material sequenced was peripheral blood mononuclear cells (PBMCs), taken before the second cycle of nivolumab. All receptors come from a human donor with classical Hodgkin lymphoma.

The chain employs TRBV6-5 and TRBJ1-2, with D perhaps matching TRBD1 (5 bases). The CDR3 extends over 15 amino acids. The germline gives CDR1 MNHEY, CDR2 SVGAGI. V was clipped by 4 bases and J by 4 bases, with 16 bases between them. Here the CDR3 DNA reads TGTGCCAGCAGTTCACCTAGGGACTCGGGCTATGGCTACACCTTC. This codes for CASSSPRDSGYGYTF.

The chain joins TRBV4-2 to TRBJ1-4, with TRBD1 as a possible D gene (5 bases). Germline CDR1 LGHNA, CDR2 YNFKEQ. CDR3 size: 14 residues. V dropped 2 bases and J dropped 6 bases, with 10 bases sitting between them. The CDR3 reads CASSQLEGDEKLFF. DNA for the CDR3: TGTGCCAGCAGCCAACTAGAAGGGGATGAAAAACTGTTTTTT.

Remarks on this clone: Other DNA variants within this sample encode the same CDR3. CDR3 residues: CASSYSPGSYNEQFF. CDR3 DNA: TGTGCCAGCAGTTACTCCCCAGGGTCATACAATGAGCAGTTCTTC. V usage is TRBV6-5 and J usage is TRBJ2-1; a weak D match, TRBD1 (5 bases). The CDR3 runs 15 residues. Germline-derived CDR1 and CDR2 are MNHEY and SVGAGI. The V gene lost 0 bases and the J gene lost 4 bases, with 10 bases spanning the gap.

V and J are TRBV11-2 and TRBJ2-7; TRBD2 agrees at 10 bases. Germline assignment: CDR1 SGHAT and CDR2 FQNNGV. Germline trimming cut 7 bases from V and 6 bases from J; bases unmatched to any gene: 9. This CDR3 is built from 14 residues. The DNA for the CDR3 is TGTGCCAGCACCCGAGCGGGAGGGCCGTCCGAGCAGTACTTC. Its protein is CASTRAGGPSEQYF.

The chain carries TRBV11-2 and TRBJ1-1; a weak D match, TRBD1 (6 bases). The germline V gene encodes CDR1 SGHAT and CDR2 FQNNGV. The V and J ends lost 3 bases and 1 base respectively, with 21 bases between them. This CDR3 comprises 18 residues. In nucleotides, the CDR3 is TGTGCCAGCAGCTTTGGGCTCCGGGGGCATCTTGGGAACACTGAAGCTTTCTTT. As protein: CASSFGLRGHLGNTEAFF.

The genes are TRBV7-8 and TRBJ1-1, with no clear D. The germline V gene encodes CDR1 SGHVS and CDR2 FQNEAQ. V lost 5 bases to trimming and J lost 1 base, with 14 bases between them. This CDR3 has 15 residues. This CDR3 reads CASSRLQSPNTEAFF. DNA of the CDR3: TGTGCCAGCAGCCGACTCCAAAGCCCGAACACTGAAGCTTTCTTT.

The chain employs TRBV27 and TRBJ2-7, with 13 bases identical to TRBD2. The V gene end was trimmed by 10 bases and the J gene end by 2 bases; junction bases not matched to a gene: 8. CDR3 length equals 15 residues. Germline V lookup: CDR1 MNHEY, CDR2 SMNVEV (reference sequence). This CDR3 is CATAPGTSGAYEQYF. DNA of the CDR3: TGTGCCACCGCCCCCGGGACTAGCGGGGCCTACGAGCAGTACTTC.

The V and J genes are TRBV11-2 and TRBJ2-2; 8 bases map to TRBD2. Germline V gives CDR1 SGHAT, CDR2 FQNNGV. CDR3 length: 16 amino acids. V was clipped by 5 bases and J by 2 bases; unmatched bases: 7. The CDR3 DNA reads as TGTGCCAGCAGCCTAAAGACTAGCGTAAACACCGGGGAGCTGTTTTTT. Its translation is CASSLKTSVNTGELFF.

Details on this clone: This sample includes further DNA sequences coding for the same CDR3. The chain uses TRBV19 and TRBJ2-3; TRBD2 matches 11 bases. The CDR3 is 15 amino acids. V dropped 4 bases and J dropped 1; count of bases not matched to a gene: 1. The V gene's germline CDR1 is LNHDA and CDR2 SQIVND (reference sequence). As DNA, the CDR3 is TGTGCCAGTAGTACGGGACTAGCGGGCACAGATACGCAGTATTTT. Its protein is CASSTGLAGTDTQYF.

The chain combines TRBV19 with TRBJ1-2; no reliable D call. CDR1 and CDR2 from the germline V gene are LNHDA and SQIVND (reference sequence). The CDR3 runs 12 residues. V gave up 7 bases and J gave up 2 bases, with 8 bases separating them. For the CDR3, the DNA is TGTGCCAGTATGGTGGGGAACTATGGCTACACCTTC. It encodes CASMVGNYGYTF.

V usage is TRBV9 and J usage is TRBJ2-1; TRBD2 might be the D (5 bases). CDR1 is SGDLS, CDR2 YYNGEE, per germline. Between the trimmed V and J ends, which lost 0 bases and 8 bases, there was a span of 6 bases. The CDR3 runs to 12 residues. The CDR3, as DNA: TGTGCCAGCAGCGTAGGCGGGTATGAGCAGTTCTTC. This gives the protein CASSVGGYEQFF.

The genes are TRBV2 and TRBJ2-4; the match to TRBD2 covers 7 bases. Trimming cost V 1 base and J 8 bases; bases outside gene matches: 11. The CDR3 is 16 residues long. The germline CDR1 and CDR2 sequences are SNHLY and FYNNEI. The CDR3 nucleotides are TGTGCCAGCAGTGAAGGTAGTCTAGCGGCCGGATACATTCAGTACTTC. This gives the protein CASSEGSLAAGYIQYF.

The chain combines TRBV9 with TRBJ1-6; D is ambiguous. The germline CDR1 and CDR2 sequences are SGDLS and YYNGEE. V shed 0 bases and J shed 6 bases, with 7 bases lying between them. The CDR3 extends over 14 amino acids. The CDR3 protein is CASSVVGGNSPLHF. The CDR3 nucleotides read TGTGCCAGCAGCGTAGTAGGAGGTAATTCACCCCTCCACTTT.

The rearrangement joins TRBV7-9 to TRBJ2-3; no firm D call. V shed 5 bases and J shed 6 bases, with 9 bases lying between them. The CDR3 is 12 residues long. Germline loops: CDR1 SEHNR, CDR2 FQNEAQ (reference sequence). The CDR3 spells CASSPDRDTQYF. The CDR3 nucleotides read TGTGCCAGCAGCCCCGATAGGGATACGCAGTATTTT.

This chain uses TRBV28 with TRBJ2-7; 10 positions agree with TRBD2. The CDR3 consists of 18 residues. Germline values: CDR1 MDHEN, CDR2 SYDVKM. Trimming cost V 3 bases and J 0 bases; bases outside gene matches: 11. CDR3 sequence (DNA): TGTGCCAGCAGTTTCTTCTTTAGCGGGAGGCTTAACTCCTACGAGCAGTACTTC. It yields the protein CASSFFFSGRLNSYEQYF.

The chain employs TRBV10-3 and TRBJ2-7; 8 bases match TRBD1. Germline CDR1 and CDR2: ENHRY and SYGVKD. Trimming cost V 6 bases and J 7 bases; bases outside gene matches: 11. This CDR3 is 14 amino acids long. Here the CDR3 reads CAIRKRAGGKEQYF. The CDR3 bases are TGTGCCATCAGGAAGCGGGCAGGGGGCAAAGAGCAGTACTTC.

This clone was picked up one time. CDR3 loop: CASSVALAGADTQYF. In DNA, the CDR3 is TGTGCCAGCAGCGTAGCACTAGCGGGGGCAGATACGCAGTATTTT. The chain employs TRBV9 and TRBJ2-3, with TRBD2 matching 11 bases. The CDR3 spans 15 residues. The J segment lost 4 bases and the V segment lost 0 bases, leaving 1 base of the junction unmatched. CDR1 and CDR2 (germline): SGDLS, YYNGEE.

The chain uses TRBV10-3 and TRBJ1-2; 10 bases line up with TRBD1. In germline, CDR1 is ENHRY, CDR2 SYGVKD. The CDR3 is 16 residues long. With 8 bases clipped from V and 8 bases from J, the junction kept 17 bases outside the gene matches. The CDR3 nucleotides are TGTGCCATCTGCTCCTATGGGGACAGGGGCCTGGCGGGCTACACCTTC. This encodes CAICSYGDRGLAGYTF.

This chain joins TRBV27 and TRBJ2-3, with 12 bases that match TRBD2. This CDR3 is built from 14 residues. Germline CDR1 MNHEY, CDR2 SMNVEV (reference sequence). V was clipped by 6 bases and J by 7 bases; unmatched bases: 5. The CDR3 sequence: CASRTSGSGNTQYF. The CDR3 DNA is TGTGCCAGCAGGACTAGCGGGAGTGGTAATACGCAGTATTTT.

V gene TRBV5-1 combines with J gene TRBJ2-4; weak D call: TRBD1 (6 bases). V lost 4 bases and J 4 bases, leaving 21 bases between the germline ends. The CDR3 runs 17 residues. Germline V lookup: CDR1 SGHRS, CDR2 YFSETQ. As DNA, the CDR3 is TGCGCCAGCAGCCCCGAGCCGACAGGTCGAGGGAAAAACATTCAGTACTTC. It codes for CASSPEPTGRGKNIQYF.

The chain has TRBV10-3 and TRBJ2-7; possible D gene TRBD2, 6 bases. The CDR3 is made up of 14 amino acids. V was cut by 6 bases and J by 0 bases, with 12 bases left in between. Germline V gives CDR1 ENHRY, CDR2 SYGVKD. The CDR3 DNA reads TGTGCCATCAGGGAGGACGGGAGCTCCTACGAGCAGTACTTC. This translates into CAIREDGSSYEQYF.

The rearrangement uses TRBV5-1 and TRBJ2-3; 8 bases fit TRBD2. V lost 1 base, J lost 5 bases, and 6 bases stayed unmatched. The CDR3 has 15 residues. Looked up from germline, CDR1 is SGHRS and CDR2 is YFSETQ. In nucleotides, the CDR3 is TGCGCCAGCAGCTTGTTTGCGGGAGGTGAAGATACGCAGTATTTT. Protein: CASSLFAGGEDTQYF.

This sequence joins TRBV29-1 and TRBJ2-2; D uncertain. The CDR3 is 13 residues long. CDR1 and CDR2 from the germline V gene are SQVTM and ANQGSEA. With 3 bases removed from V and 4 bases from J, the gap between germline ends came to 9 bases. CDR3 sequence: CSVEPRGTGELFF. CDR3 sequence (DNA): TGCAGCGTTGAGCCCCGAGGCACCGGGGAGCTGTTTTTT.

V is TRBV6-5 and J is TRBJ2-7; perhaps TRBD1 as D (5 bases). This CDR3 spans 12 amino acids. CDR1 MNHEY and CDR2 SVGAGI come from the germline V gene. V was trimmed by 10 bases and J by 0 bases, leaving 10 bases between them. The CDR3 sequence is CATNQGSYEQYF. The CDR3 DNA reads as TGTGCCACCAACCAGGGCTCCTACGAGCAGTACTTC.

This chain connects TRBV30 to TRBJ1-5; 9 nucleotides match TRBD1. The ends lost 0 bases at V and 3 bases at J; junction bases unmatched: 3. The CDR3 contains 15 residues. Germline V gene lookup returns CDR1 GTSNPN and CDR2 SVGIG (reference sequence). The DNA of the CDR3 is TGTGCCTGGAGTGTATGGACAGGGGTCAATCAGCCCCAGCATTTT. Amino acids: CAWSVWTGVNQPQHF. The full variable domain, with the rest looked up from reference TRBV30 and TRBJ1-5, is SQTIHQWPATLVQPVGSPLSLECTVEGTSNPNLYWYRQAAGRGLQLLFYSVGIGQISSEVPQNLSASRPQDRQFILSSKKLLLSDSGFYLCAWSVWTGVNQPQHFGDGTRLSIL.

V gene TRBV9 combines with J gene TRBJ1-2; 7 bases are shared with TRBD1. CDR3 length: 16 residues. Germline-derived CDR1 and CDR2 are SGDLS and YYNGEE. The V segment lost 0 bases and the J segment 0 bases; nucleotides outside the gene matches: 5. The CDR3 protein is CASSVGTGPPNYGYTF. CDR3 nucleotide sequence: TGTGCCAGCAGCGTAGGGACAGGCCCCCCTAACTATGGCTACACCTTC.

The J gene is TRBJ1-3, the V gene TRBV27; no definite D call. This CDR3 spans 15 amino acids. Germline CDR1 and CDR2: MNHEY and SMNVEV (reference sequence). The V gene lost 6 bases and the J gene lost 0 bases, with 12 bases spanning the gap. The CDR3 region has the DNA TGTGCCAGCAGCCTTGGGCGGTCCTCTGGAAACACCATATATTTT. Translating it yields CASSLGRSSGNTIYF.

V and J are TRBV6-1 and TRBJ1-5; D may be TRBD1 (5 bases). Trimming left V 0 bases short and J 5 bases short, with 8 bases between. CDR3 size: 14 residues. CDR1 is MNHNS and CDR2 is SASEGT in the germline V gene. As DNA, the CDR3 is TGTGCCAGCAGTGAAGCAGGGGAGCATCAGCCCCAGCATTTT. It specifies CASSEAGEHQPQHF.

This chain connects TRBV2 to TRBJ1-4; D is ambiguous. CDR3 length: 15 residues. Germline V gene lookup returns CDR1 SNHLY and CDR2 FYNNEI. With 6 bases removed from V and 3 bases from J, the gap between germline ends came to 14 bases. CDR3 nucleotides: TGTGCCAGCAGCGTCGGGGTAGTCTCTAATGAAAAACTGTTTTTT. Its translation: CASSVGVVSNEKLFF.

The chain combines TRBV2 with TRBJ2-5, with no clear D. The CDR3 extends over 16 amino acids. Germline V lookup: CDR1 SNHLY, CDR2 FYNNEI. Deletions cut 4 bases from V and 0 bases from J, with 15 bases between. CDR3 amino acids: CASSGPEHLYQETQYF. The CDR3 DNA sequence: TGTGCCAGCAGTGGGCCCGAACACCTGTACCAAGAGACCCAGTACTTC.

The chain carries TRBV19 and TRBJ2-6; D remains ambiguous. The CDR3 spans 13 residues. Between the trimmed V and J ends, which lost 3 bases and 4 bases, there was a span of 4 bases. Germline V gene lookup returns CDR1 LNHDA and CDR2 SQIVND (reference sequence). The CDR3 DNA reads TGTGCCAGTAGTATCACCGGGGCCAACGTCCTGACTTTC. Amino acids: CASSITGANVLTF. Using reference TRBV19 and TRBJ2-6 for the parts outside the CDR3, the full variable domain is DGGITQSPKYLFRKEGQNVTLSCEQNLNHDAMYWYRQDPGQGLRLIYYSQIVNDFQKGDIAEGYSVSREKKESFPLTVTSAQKNPTAFYLCASSITGANVLTFGAGSRLTVL.